One sample yielded the 7 T cell receptor beta chains listed below, sequenced in a study of identical twins. TCRdb passed the 5' RACE reads through MiXCR, listing each CDR3 protein once. The sample consists of about 240,000 distinct CDR3 sequences, about 10% of them appearing once. Sequences were obtained from memory T cells sorted from blood. The receptors originated from a man aged 45-60 years in good health.

V usage is TRBV7-6 and J usage is TRBJ2-7; D could derive from TRBD1 or TRBD2 (6 bases each). The CDR3 sequence is 15 residues long. Germline CDR1 reads SGHVS; CDR2 reads FNYEAQ. Trimming cost V 5 bases and J 3 bases, with 17 bases left between them. CDR3: CASSPTTGAVYEQYF. As DNA, the CDR3 is TGTGCCAGCAGCCCAACAACGGGGGCGGTCTACGAGCAGTACTTC. Supplemented by reference TRBV7-6 and TRBJ2-7, the full variable domain reads GAGVSQSPRYKVTKRGQDVALRCDPISGHVSLYWYRQALGQGPEFLTYFNYEAQQDKSGLPNDRFSAERPEGSISTLTIQRTEQRDSAMYRCASSPTTGAVYEQYFGPGTRLTVT.

This clonotype was observed many times. The rearrangement uses TRBV10-1 and TRBJ2-7; the match to TRBD1 covers 9 bases. V shed 8 bases, J shed 3 bases, and the junction held 2 bases outside the gene matches. Germline lookup yields CDR1 WNHNN and CDR2 SYGVQD (reference sequence). CDR3 size: 12 residues. CDR3 loop: CASGDRVYEQYF. Written as DNA, the CDR3 is TGCGCCAGCGGGGACAGGGTCTACGAGCAGTACTTC.

This rearrangement joins TRBV7-8 to TRBJ2-7; 10 positions match TRBD1. Germline V gene data show CDR1 as SGHVS and CDR2 as FQNEAQ. The CDR3 has 16 amino acids. V gave up 4 bases and J gave up 0 bases; unmatched junction bases: 6. The CDR3 DNA sequence: TGTGCCAGCAGCTGGGACAGGGGCCGCAACTCCTACGAGCAGTACTTC. This gives the protein CASSWDRGRNSYEQYF.

There are a few counts of this clonotype. The gene calls are TRBV10-3 and TRBJ2-3; 7 positions agree with TRBD1. Germline values: CDR1 ENHRY, CDR2 SYGVKD. The V and J ends lost 10 bases and 5 bases, in that order; junction bases with no gene match: 15. The CDR3 extends over 15 amino acids. CDR3 coding DNA: TGTGCCACCCGGAAGGGACAGACTTTGGGAGATACGCAGTATTTT. Its translation is CATRKGQTLGDTQYF.

The chain employs TRBV5-1 and TRBJ2-1, with TRBD2 matching over 9 bases. The CDR3 covers 17 residues. Germline V gene sequence: CDR1 SGHRS, CDR2 YFSETQ. Unmatched junction bases numbered 10, after V lost 5 bases and J lost 1 base. CDR3 sequence reads: CASRVSGSFASYNEQFF. In DNA, the CDR3 is TGCGCCAGCAGAGTTAGCGGGAGTTTCGCGTCCTACAATGAGCAGTTCTTC.

This clonotype was found a few times. The chain is built from TRBV10-3 and TRBJ1-4, with TRBD1 as a possible D gene (5 bases). V dropped 6 bases and J dropped 4 bases, with 12 bases sitting between them. From germline, CDR1 is ENHRY and CDR2 SYGVKD. This CDR3 region has 14 residues. CDR3 sequence (DNA): TGTGCCATCAGCGAAGACAGCCATAATGAAAAACTGTTTTTT. It specifies CAISEDSHNEKLFF.

J is TRBJ2-6 and V is TRBV3-1; D not resolved. There are 13 residues in the CDR3. The V end was cut by 4 bases, the J end by 3 bases, with 4 bases between. The germline V gene encodes CDR1 LGHDT and CDR2 YNNKEL (reference sequence). The CDR3 region is CASSLGGANVLTF. CDR3 nucleotide sequence: TGTGCCAGCAGCCTAGGTGGGGCCAACGTCCTGACTTTC.